This T cell receptor (beta chain) derives from a study of T cell clonality in common variable immunodeficiency. Trimming took off 6 bases at V and 3 bases at J, with 14 bases between the two ends. The germline V gene encodes CDR1 SNHLY and CDR2 FYNNEI. The CDR3 is 14 amino acids. Study findings and constraints: Compared with healthy controls, CVID subjects showed increased TCRbeta clonality, mostly in about a third. Compared with controls, CVID subjects had fewer shared TCRbeta clones.

Heparinized whole blood, roughly 4.5 to 9 ml, came from each donor. This clone came up many times. Its matching antigen is unknown. The CDR3 is cut off 3 residues early in the read; its end comes from the germline J gene. Produced via immunoSEQ multiplex PCR; TCRdb's table is partial and in-frame only. The table lists around 60,000 clones, with no singletons. The source is a person aged 18-69 years in good health. The rearrangement links TRBV2 to TRBJ1-2, with D perhaps matching TRBD1 (6 bases). Sequencing was done on a sample of peripheral blood mononuclear cells. The CDR3 loop is CASRGQFVDYGYTF. The covered CDR3 bases are TGTGCCAGCAGAGGACAGTTTGTAGACTATGGC.